The rows below give T cell receptor beta chains drawn from one sample of a study of blood T cells in healthy people across ages. TCRdb used MiXCR to reprocess the 5' RACE reads, holding one entry per CDR3 protein. The sample lists approximately 1.5 million distinct CDR3 sequences, under 55% seen once, with less than 5% in the top ten. The sequencing sample was made of blood. All receptors derive from a woman aged 18 to 35 in good health. Each CDR3 is given with its conserved first and last residue. Fields, in order: clone size, J gene, V gene, D gene, CDR3 DNA, CDR3 protein. D genes are given only for firm matches. A clone size is listed for some rows: how often the clone was seen (once, few, many), or a class if it is expanded.

clone size: .; J gene: TRBJ1-1; V gene: TRBV20-1; D gene: .; CDR3 DNA: TGCAGTGCTAGAGATCGGCGGGGGGACACTGAAGCTTTCTTT; CDR3 protein: CSARDRRGDTEAFF
clone size: .; J gene: TRBJ1-2; V gene: TRBV12-3/TRBV12-4; D gene: .; CDR3 DNA: TGTGCCAGCAGTTTAATGACCCGCAGTGGCTACACCTTC; CDR3 protein: CASSLMTRSGYTF
clone size: .; J gene: TRBJ2-3; V gene: TRBV7-9; D gene: .; CDR3 DNA: TGTGCCAGCCTCGGGACCAGCACGGCTAGCACAGATACGCAGTATTTT; CDR3 protein: CASLGTSTASTDTQYF
clone size: .; J gene: TRBJ2-7; V gene: TRBV6-2/TRBV6-3; D gene: TRBD2; CDR3 DNA: TGTGCCAGCAGTTATGAGGCGGGAGGGCCCTACGAGCAGTACTTC; CDR3 protein: CASSYEAGGPYEQYF
clone size: few; J gene: TRBJ2-5; V gene: TRBV3-1; D gene: TRBD2; CDR3 DNA: TGTGCCAGCAGCCAAGAACCTAGCGGGGGCCGCCAAGAGACCCAGTACTTC; CDR3 protein: CASSQEPSGGRQETQYF
clone size: .; J gene: TRBJ1-5; V gene: TRBV6-2/TRBV6-3; D gene: .; CDR3 DNA: TGTGCTAAATGCGGGGGAGAGAGCAATCAGCCCCAGCATTTT; CDR3 protein: CAKCGGESNQPQHF
clone size: .; J gene: TRBJ2-5; V gene: TRBV28; D gene: TRBD2; CDR3 DNA: TGTGCCAGCAGACCTGGACTAGGGCGGGTGCAAGAGACCCAGTACTTC; CDR3 protein: CASRPGLGRVQETQYF
clone size: .; J gene: TRBJ2-1; V gene: TRBV11-2; D gene: .; CDR3 DNA: TGTGCCAGCAGCTTAGTCTGGGGAGACAATGAGCAGTTCTTC; CDR3 protein: CASSLVWGDNEQFF
clone size: few; J gene: TRBJ2-1; V gene: TRBV6-5; D gene: TRBD2; CDR3 DNA: TGTGCCAGCAGTTATCCGACTAGCGGGGGGGAGGATGAGCAGTTCTTC; CDR3 protein: CASSYPTSGGEDEQFF
clone size: few; J gene: TRBJ1-5; V gene: TRBV7-9; D gene: .; CDR3 DNA: TGTGCCAGCAGCGCCACAGGGTCCGGACAGCCCCAGCATTTT; CDR3 protein: CASSATGSGQPQHF
clone size: few; J gene: TRBJ2-1; V gene: TRBV9; D gene: TRBD2; CDR3 DNA: TGTGCCAGCACCCCCGGGGGGGGCTCCTACAATGAGCAGTTCTTC; CDR3 protein: CASTPGGGSYNEQFF
clone size: .; J gene: TRBJ2-4; V gene: TRBV11-1; D gene: .; CDR3 DNA: TGTGCCAGCAGCTTAGGAGGGGACAAAAACATTCAGTACTTC; CDR3 protein: CASSLGGDKNIQYF
clone size: .; J gene: TRBJ2-7; V gene: TRBV29-1; D gene: .; CDR3 DNA: TGCAGCGTTGATCGAGATTACGAGCAGTACTTC; CDR3 protein: CSVDRDYEQYF
clone size: .; J gene: TRBJ1-1; V gene: TRBV30; D gene: .; CDR3 DNA: TGTGCCTGGGGGGAGGGCACTGAAGCTTTCTTT; CDR3 protein: CAWGEGTEAFF
clone size: .; J gene: TRBJ1-1; V gene: TRBV7-2; D gene: .; CDR3 DNA: TGTGCCAGCAGCTTTACAGGGAGGCGCACTGAGGCTTTCTTT; CDR3 protein: CASSFTGRRTEAFF
clone size: .; J gene: TRBJ2-1; V gene: TRBV20-1; D gene: TRBD2; CDR3 DNA: TGCAGTGCTCGAGATCCGGGACTAGCGGCGTACAATGAGCAGTTCTTC; CDR3 protein: CSARDPGLAAYNEQFF
clone size: .; J gene: TRBJ1-2; V gene: TRBV3-1; D gene: TRBD1; CDR3 DNA: TGTGCCAGCAGCCAATCCCCGGACAGGGGGCCTGGCTACACCTTC; CDR3 protein: CASSQSPDRGPGYTF
clone size: .; J gene: TRBJ2-1; V gene: TRBV6-5; D gene: TRBD1; CDR3 DNA: TGTGCCACCAAACCCGGGACAGGCATCGATGAGCAGTTCTTC; CDR3 protein: CATKPGTGIDEQFF
clone size: .; J gene: TRBJ1-6; V gene: TRBV29-1; D gene: .; CDR3 DNA: TGCAGCGCCACGGGCCACCATAATTCACCCCTCCACTTT; CDR3 protein: CSATGHHNSPLHF
clone size: .; J gene: TRBJ1-6; V gene: TRBV13; D gene: .; CDR3 DNA: TGTGCCAGCAGCTTAAAGGGAGCTAATTCACCCCTCCACTTT; CDR3 protein: CASSLKGANSPLHF
clone size: .; J gene: TRBJ2-1; V gene: TRBV20-1; D gene: TRBD2; CDR3 DNA: TGCAGTGCGCCTCTAGCGGGGAGACAAGAGACCCAGTTCTTC; CDR3 protein: CSAPLAGRQETQFF
clone size: few; J gene: TRBJ1-1; V gene: TRBV10-3; D gene: .; CDR3 DNA: TGTGCCATCAGTGAAGGGACGGCGAACACTGAAGCTTTCTTT; CDR3 protein: CAISEGTANTEAFF
clone size: few; J gene: TRBJ2-5; V gene: TRBV5-4; D gene: TRBD2; CDR3 DNA: TGTGCCAGCAGCCCTTCTAGCGGGGGCGTCCAAGAGACCCAGTACTTC; CDR3 protein: CASSPSSGGVQETQYF
clone size: .; J gene: TRBJ2-5; V gene: TRBV7-9; D gene: .; CDR3 DNA: TGTGCCGGCAGCTTACAGGGAATCAGAGAGACCCAGTACTTC; CDR3 protein: CAGSLQGIRETQYF
clone size: many; J gene: TRBJ2-7; V gene: TRBV25-1; D gene: .; CDR3 DNA: TGTGCCAGCAGTGAATCGGGGGACAGACACGAGCAGTACTTC; CDR3 protein: CASSESGDRHEQYF
clone size: .; J gene: TRBJ2-5; V gene: TRBV6-1; D gene: .; CDR3 DNA: TGTGCCAGCAGTGAAGTCCTCAGAGAACGGGAGACCCAGTACTTC; CDR3 protein: CASSEVLRERETQYF
clone size: .; J gene: TRBJ2-1; V gene: TRBV5-1; D gene: .; CDR3 DNA: TGCGCCAGCAGCTTGGCTCCGCCCGACCAAGAGACCCAGTTCTTC; CDR3 protein: CASSLAPPDQETQFF
clone size: few; J gene: TRBJ1-4; V gene: TRBV9; D gene: .; CDR3 DNA: TGTGCCAGCAGCGTAGTGGGCAGGGACAATGAAAAACTGTTTTTT; CDR3 protein: CASSVVGRDNEKLFF
clone size: .; J gene: TRBJ1-2; V gene: TRBV4-3; D gene: .; CDR3 DNA: TGCGCCAGCAGCCAAGCATACAGGGACTATGGCTACACCTTC; CDR3 protein: CASSQAYRDYGYTF
clone size: few; J gene: TRBJ2-7; V gene: TRBV10-3; D gene: .; CDR3 DNA: TGTGCCATCAGTGATTTATCTCGAAACCACGAGCAGTACTTC; CDR3 protein: CAISDLSRNHEQYF
clone size: .; J gene: TRBJ2-3; V gene: TRBV7-2; D gene: .; CDR3 DNA: TGTGCCAGCAGCGCATTAGGTGGGCGCGGGGTCGGAGATACGCAGTATTTT; CDR3 protein: CASSALGGRGVGDTQYF
clone size: few; J gene: TRBJ2-1; V gene: TRBV9; D gene: .; CDR3 DNA: TGTGCCAGCAGCGTAGCTGGCCAGATAACCTACAATGAGCAGTTCTTC; CDR3 protein: CASSVAGQITYNEQFF
clone size: .; J gene: TRBJ2-3; V gene: TRBV20-1; D gene: TRBD2; CDR3 DNA: TGCAGTGCTCTTGGATCGGGAGGGCGGGTGAGCACAGATACGCAGTATTTT; CDR3 protein: CSALGSGGRVSTDTQYF